The text below deals with one T cell receptor beta chain. Healthy Caucasians from Russia aged about 6 to 95 served as donors. Drawn from each donor were 8.5 to 10 milliliters of peripheral blood. This record belongs to a study of blood T cells in healthy people across ages. CDR3 size: 12 residues. The germline CDR1 and CDR2 sequences are SQVTM and ANQGSEA. V shed 7 bases and J shed 7 bases, with 14 bases lying between them. The authors ran a second PCR of about 6 to 11 cycles using a sample-barcoded 5' primer and a J-beta primer mix. Each cDNA was tagged by a template-switch adaptor containing 12 random nucleotides. A minimum of 2.5 million CDR3-containing paired-end reads was obtained for each sample. MiXCR was run by TCRdb on the 5' RACE reads, yielding one entry per CDR3 protein. Of roughly 700,000 distinct CDR3 sequences in the sample, over 45% are singletons; the top ten hold around a third.

V usage is TRBV29-1 and J usage is TRBJ1-5; D unresolved. Sample: blood. The source of this sequence is an older woman in good health. CDR3 in DNA: TGCAGCGGTTACACGGTTGGCCAGCCCCAGCATTTT. This gives the protein CSGYTVGQPQHF.